This T cell receptor beta chain came from a study of cytomegalovirus exposure and HLA in healthy donors (dated by TCRdb to the late 2010s). Background on the whole study: According to a later analysis, the 120 or so validation repertoires were produced on the same platform as the 700 or so repertoires of the first cohort. The study was designed to test whether signatures of past pathogen exposure could be identified by cataloging public T cell receptors. Along with the approximately 700-subject first cohort, a separate validation cohort of over a hundred different subjects was used. To predict cytomegalovirus infection status, the study combined high-throughput TCR immunosequencing, statistical association of individual TCRs with disease status, and machine learning.

The donors belonged to the validation cohort of about 120 subjects, which was separate from the approximately 680-subject first cohort. Spanning cysteine to phenylalanine, the CDR3 consists of 15 amino acids. This entry keeps only the CDR3 DNA: 45 bases, framed from base 1. The germline V and J ends show losses of 5 bases and 5 bases respectively, and no gene match explains 11 bases of the junction. For CDR1 and CDR2, the germline V gene (reference sequence) lists PRHDT and FYEKMQ. The library was prepared using the immunoSEQ multiplex PCR assay. Processing in the source paper ran as follows. To diagnose cytomegalovirus status from the catalog of TCR beta chain sequences, a statistical classification framework was built. The immuneACCESS repertoire file appears here via TCRdb, limited to in-frame rearrangements. These files lack a portion of the clones; in checked studies, under half of the deficit traces to unresolved V genes, and the cause of the others is not known. That table furnishes V, J and clone size, whereas the DNA furnished D and trimming. In this sample the table shows 160,000 or so clones, approximately 90% of which occur a single time. Around 3% of the sample comes from the top ten.

As to this clone: Its antigen target is currently unknown. No qualities accompany the bases; no much larger clone lies one base away.

Points the paper makes about the study in general: Cytomegalovirus status was reported to be diagnosed by the classifier with high specificity and sensitivity in both the original and validation cohorts. A later analysis found that TCRs clustered in the first cohort also tended to co-occur in the approximately 120 validation repertoires, with 94% of cluster scores above 0. The authors suggested that the approach could potentially be generalized to other disease states and immunological phenotypes. The study gave a list of 150 to 200 TCR beta chains associated with cytomegalovirus. Most TCR sequences were observed very rarely across donors, whereas some public TCRs were present in many individuals. In vitro tests confirmed that a few of the cytomegalovirus-associated TCR beta chains recognize cytomegalovirus antigens. All 120 or so repertoires were used to score co-occurrence in the validation cohort in a later analysis, because that analysis had no HLA typing for the cohort.

Sequenced: PBMCs. The chain links TRBV13 with TRBJ2-5, and 7 junction bases match TRBD1. The sequence was collected from a man younger than 35 in good health and CMV-seronegative. The bases are TGTGCCAGCAGCACCCCGACAGGGAGCTGGGAGACCCAGTACTTC. Its translation reads: CASSTPTGSWETQYF.